This entry lists 17 T cell receptor beta chains sequenced from one sample in a study of monozygotic twins with inflammatory bowel disease. TCRdb reanalyzed the 5' RACE reads and collapses them to one entry per CDR3 protein, without DNA. The data show over 110,000 distinct CDR3 sequences, and the top ten clones hold less than 3%. Input material: blood. The source of these receptors is a human donor with ulcerative colitis or Crohn's disease, or a healthy co-twin of an affected twin (not recorded which).

V gene TRBV20-1 combines with J gene TRBJ2-3; TCRdb proposes TRBD1, but this gene call is untestable without DNA. Germline-derived CDR1 and CDR2 are DFQATT and SNEGSKA (reference sequence). CDR3 length: 17 amino acids. CDR3 in amino acids: CSASSAGGGDSTDTQYF.

CDR3 residues: CASSYSKRGAGTYNEQFF. The chain links TRBV6-5 to TRBJ2-1; the D gene TCRdb calls, TRBD1, cannot be checked with no DNA. The germline CDR1 and CDR2 sequences are MNHEY and SVGAGI. The CDR3 covers 18 residues.

V and J are TRBV7-3 and TRBJ2-2; TCRdb reports TRBD1, a call that lacks DNA to check it against. CDR3 size: 15 residues. Germline-derived CDR1 and CDR2 are SGHTA and FQGTGA. CDR3 amino acids: CASSSDPGGPGELFF.

The genes are TRBV15 and TRBJ2-5. This CDR3 region has 14 residues. CDR1 is LNHNV, CDR2 YYDKDF, per germline (reference sequence). The CDR3: CATSRDYAKETQYF.

The V and J genes are TRBV3-1 and TRBJ1-2; TCRdb designates TRBD1, a call that cannot be tested without DNA. The CDR3 sequence is 14 residues long. CDR1 is LGHDT and CDR2 is YNNKEL in the germline V gene (reference sequence). The CDR3 protein is CASSQAGRLYGYTF.

The rearrangement uses TRBV7-9 and TRBJ2-5; TCRdb reports TRBD2, a call that lacks DNA to check it against. CDR3 size: 16 residues. Germline assignment: CDR1 SEHNR and CDR2 FQNEAQ (reference sequence). The CDR3 region is CASSSALSSAQETQYF. The full variable domain, completed using reference TRBV7-9 and TRBJ2-5, is DTGVSQNPRHKITKRGQNVTFRCDPISEHNRLYWYRQTLGQGPEFLTYFQNEAQLEKSRLLSDRFSAERPKGSFSTLEIQRTEQGDSAMYLCASSSALSSAQETQYFGPGTRLLVL.

The chain's CDR3 is CASSTRTGGLDTIYF. V and J are TRBV7-2 and TRBJ1-3; TCRdb indicates TRBD1, and absent DNA this call remains unverified. CDR3 length equals 15 residues. Germline V gene lookup returns CDR1 SGHTA and CDR2 FQGNSA.

V is TRBV5-5 and J is TRBJ2-5. The CDR3 consists of 14 residues. Germline V gene sequence: CDR1 SGHKS, CDR2 YYEKEE (reference sequence). The CDR3 here is CASSLGHLQETQYF.

The CDR3 is CASSLSGSYSNQPQHF. This chain links TRBV5-6 with TRBJ1-5. The CDR3 totals 16 residues. Per the germline V gene, CDR1 is SGHDT and CDR2 is YYEEEE.

The V and J genes are TRBV2 and TRBJ1-1. Germline CDR1 SNHLY, CDR2 FYNNEI. The CDR3 loop spans 13 amino acids. The CDR3 sequence: CASSETAFVGAFF.

The chain joins TRBV27 to TRBJ1-5; TCRdb's D call of TRBD1 is untestable without DNA. This CDR3 spans 16 amino acids. The germline V gene has CDR1 MNHEY and CDR2 SMNVEV (reference sequence). The CDR3 region is CASSSRTGTVGQPQHF.

The chain carries TRBV4-3 and TRBJ2-7; TCRdb picks TRBD1, but there is no DNA to check that call. The CDR3 sequence is 15 residues long. From germline, CDR1 is LGHNA and CDR2 YSLEER. CDR3 sequence: CASSQVGTGRYEQYF.

The V and J genes are TRBV6-5 and TRBJ1-1; without DNA, the TCRdb call of TRBD1 cannot be checked. The CDR3 runs 13 residues. Germline V gene data show CDR1 as MNHEY and CDR2 as SVGAGI. The CDR3: CASSSGWSAEAFF.

The gene calls are TRBV5-8 and TRBJ2-3; the TCRdb call, TRBD2, lacks DNA for checking. CDR3 length: 15 amino acids. The germline CDR1 and CDR2 sequences are SGHTS and YDEGEE. The CDR3 here is CASSSLAGRTDTQYF.

The chain joins TRBV4-3 to TRBJ1-1; TCRdb indicates TRBD1, and absent DNA this call remains unverified. This CDR3 region has 16 residues. The germline gives CDR1 LGHNA, CDR2 YSLEER. The CDR3 spells CASSQLKLDRRVEAFF.

This chain connects TRBV12-3 or TRBV12-4 to TRBJ1-2; TCRdb's D gene call, TRBD1, goes unchecked for lack of DNA. This CDR3 comprises 13 residues. The CDR3 region is CASIRTGGGGYTF.

The genes are TRBV5-1 and TRBJ1-5. Germline-derived CDR1 and CDR2 are SGHRS and YFSETQ. The CDR3 is 15 amino acids. CDR3 protein: CASSLAPGVAQPQHF.